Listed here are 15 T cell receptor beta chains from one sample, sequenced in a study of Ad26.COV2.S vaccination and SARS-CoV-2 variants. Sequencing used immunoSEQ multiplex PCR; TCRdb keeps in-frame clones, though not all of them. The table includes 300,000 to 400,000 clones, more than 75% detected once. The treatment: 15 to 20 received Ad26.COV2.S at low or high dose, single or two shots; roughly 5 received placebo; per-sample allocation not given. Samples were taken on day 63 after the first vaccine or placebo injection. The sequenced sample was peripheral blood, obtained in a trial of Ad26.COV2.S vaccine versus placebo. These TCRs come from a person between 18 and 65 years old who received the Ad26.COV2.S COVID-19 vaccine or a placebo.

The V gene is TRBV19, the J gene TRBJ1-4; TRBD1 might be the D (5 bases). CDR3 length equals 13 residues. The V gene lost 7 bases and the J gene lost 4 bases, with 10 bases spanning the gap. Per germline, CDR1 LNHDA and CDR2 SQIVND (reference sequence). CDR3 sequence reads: CASTRGGNEKLFF. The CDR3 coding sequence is TGTGCCAGTACCCGCGGGGGTAATGAAAAACTGTTTTTT.

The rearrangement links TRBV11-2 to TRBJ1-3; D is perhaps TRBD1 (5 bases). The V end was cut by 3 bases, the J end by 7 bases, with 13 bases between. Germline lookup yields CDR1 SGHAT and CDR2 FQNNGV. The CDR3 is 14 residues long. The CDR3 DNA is TGTGCCAGCAGCTTTGGGGGACCCGGGAACACCATATATTTT. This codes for CASSFGGPGNTIYF.

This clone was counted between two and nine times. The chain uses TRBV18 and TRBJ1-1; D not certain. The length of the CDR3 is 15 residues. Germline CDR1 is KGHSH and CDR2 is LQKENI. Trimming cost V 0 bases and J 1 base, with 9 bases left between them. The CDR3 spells CASSPPDGPNTEAFF. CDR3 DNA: TGTGCCAGCTCACCACCCGACGGACCGAACACTGAAGCTTTCTTT. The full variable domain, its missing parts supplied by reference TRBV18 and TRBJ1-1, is NAGVMQNPRHLVRRRGQEARLRCSPMKGHSHVYWYRQLPEEGLKFMVYLQKENIIDESGMPKERFSAEFPKEGPSILRIQQVVRGDSAAYFCASSPPDGPNTEAFFGQGTRLTVV.

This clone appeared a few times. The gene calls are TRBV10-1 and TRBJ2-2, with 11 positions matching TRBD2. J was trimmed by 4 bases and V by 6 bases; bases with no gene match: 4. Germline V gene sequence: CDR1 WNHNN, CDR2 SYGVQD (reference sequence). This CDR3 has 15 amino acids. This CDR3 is CASSALAGGTGELFF. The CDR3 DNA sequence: TGCGCCAGCAGCGCCCTAGCGGGAGGCACCGGGGAGCTGTTTTTT.

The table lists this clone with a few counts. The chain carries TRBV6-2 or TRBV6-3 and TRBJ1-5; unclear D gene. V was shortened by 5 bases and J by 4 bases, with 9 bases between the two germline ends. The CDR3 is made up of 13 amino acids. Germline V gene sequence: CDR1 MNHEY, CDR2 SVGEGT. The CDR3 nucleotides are TGTGCCAGCAGTATACACCTAAATCAGCCCCAGCATTTT. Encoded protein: CASSIHLNQPQHF.

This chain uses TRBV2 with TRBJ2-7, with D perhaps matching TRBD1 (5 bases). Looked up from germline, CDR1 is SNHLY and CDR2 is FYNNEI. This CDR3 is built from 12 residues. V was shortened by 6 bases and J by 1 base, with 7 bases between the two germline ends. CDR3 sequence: CASRGDSYEQYF. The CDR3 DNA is TGTGCCAGCAGAGGGGATTCCTACGAGCAGTACTTC.

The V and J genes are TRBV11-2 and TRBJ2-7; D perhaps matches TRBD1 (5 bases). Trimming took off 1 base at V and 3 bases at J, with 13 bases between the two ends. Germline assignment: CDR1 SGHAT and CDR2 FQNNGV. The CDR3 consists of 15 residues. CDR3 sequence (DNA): TGTGCCAGCAGCTTAGGCAGACAGCCTCTCTACGAGCAGTACTTC. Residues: CASSLGRQPLYEQYF.

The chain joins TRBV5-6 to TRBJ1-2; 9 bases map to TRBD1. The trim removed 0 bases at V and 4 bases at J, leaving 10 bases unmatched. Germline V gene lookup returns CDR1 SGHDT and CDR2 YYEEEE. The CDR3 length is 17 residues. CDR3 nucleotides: TGTGCCAGCAGCTTGGTGGGACAGGGCATTTCAGGCTATGGCTACACCTTC. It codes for CASSLVGQGISGYGYTF.

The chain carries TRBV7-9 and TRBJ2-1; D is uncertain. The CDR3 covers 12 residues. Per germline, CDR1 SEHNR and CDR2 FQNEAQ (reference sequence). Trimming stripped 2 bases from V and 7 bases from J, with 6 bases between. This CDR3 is CASSLTLNEQFF. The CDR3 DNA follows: TGTGCCAGCAGCTTAACCTTGAATGAGCAGTTCTTC.

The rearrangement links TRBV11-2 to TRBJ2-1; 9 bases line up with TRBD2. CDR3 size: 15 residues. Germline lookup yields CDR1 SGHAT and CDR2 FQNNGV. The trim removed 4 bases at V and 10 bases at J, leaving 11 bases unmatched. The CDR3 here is CASSSGLARAREQFF. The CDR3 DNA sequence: TGTGCCAGCAGCTCGGGACTAGCTAGGGCCAGAGAGCAGTTCTTC.

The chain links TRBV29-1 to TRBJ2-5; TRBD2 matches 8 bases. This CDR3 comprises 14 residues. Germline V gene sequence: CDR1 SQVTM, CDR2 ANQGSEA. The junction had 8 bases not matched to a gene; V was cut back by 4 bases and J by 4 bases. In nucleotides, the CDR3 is TGCAGCGTTGGGACGGCGGGGGGCCGAGAGACCCAGTACTTC. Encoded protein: CSVGTAGGRETQYF.

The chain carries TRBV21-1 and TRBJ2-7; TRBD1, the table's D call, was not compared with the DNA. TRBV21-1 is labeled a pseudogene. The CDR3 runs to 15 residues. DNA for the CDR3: TGTGCCAGCGGAGTCACCGGGACAAGCTCCTACGAGCAGTACTTC. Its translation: CASGVTGTSSYEQYF.

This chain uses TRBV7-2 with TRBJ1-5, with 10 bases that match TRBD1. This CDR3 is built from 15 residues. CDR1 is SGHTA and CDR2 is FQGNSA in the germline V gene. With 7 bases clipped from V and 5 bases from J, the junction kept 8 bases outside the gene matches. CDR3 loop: CASTLDRGLYQPQHF. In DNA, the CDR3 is TGTGCCAGCACCCTAGACAGGGGGCTCTATCAGCCCCAGCATTTT.

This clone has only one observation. For the CDR3, the DNA is TGTGCCAGCAGCCCGCCTGATGACAATGAGCAGTTCTTC. Translated: CASSPPDDNEQFF. The chain joins TRBV5-6 to TRBJ2-1; D remains unclear. In germline, CDR1 is SGHDT, CDR2 YYEEEE. Trimming stripped 4 bases from V and 5 bases from J, with 10 bases between. The CDR3 runs to 13 residues.

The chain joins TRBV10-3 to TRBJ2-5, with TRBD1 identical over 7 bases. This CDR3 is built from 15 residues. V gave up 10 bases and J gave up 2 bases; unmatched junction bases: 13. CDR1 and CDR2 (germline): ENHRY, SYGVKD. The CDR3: CATGTGQPSQETQYF. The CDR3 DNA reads TGTGCCACGGGGACGGGACAGCCTTCGCAAGAGACCCAGTACTTC.